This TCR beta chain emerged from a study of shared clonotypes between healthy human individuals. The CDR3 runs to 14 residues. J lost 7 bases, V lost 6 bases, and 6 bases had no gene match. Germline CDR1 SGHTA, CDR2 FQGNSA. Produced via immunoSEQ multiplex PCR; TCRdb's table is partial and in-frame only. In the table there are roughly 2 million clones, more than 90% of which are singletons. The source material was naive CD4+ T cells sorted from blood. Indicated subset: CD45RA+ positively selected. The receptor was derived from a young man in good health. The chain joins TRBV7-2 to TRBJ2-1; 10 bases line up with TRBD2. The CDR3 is CASSRRTSGNEQFF. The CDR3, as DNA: TGTGCCAGCAGTCGTAGGACTAGCGGTAATGAGCAGTTCTTC.